The present T cell receptor (beta chain) was sequenced within a study of blood T cell repertoires in COVID-19. This CDR3 spans 17 amino acids. V dropped 1 base and J dropped 1; count of bases not matched to a gene: 4. Germline CDR1 LGHDT, CDR2 YNNKEL (reference sequence). The method was immunoSEQ multiplex PCR; TCRdb's version includes in-frame clones alone and lacks a portion of them. Seen here are about 69,000 clones, 82% observed once, and the top ten hold 25% to 30%. What was sequenced was peripheral blood. The V gene is TRBV3-1 (or the pseudogene TRBV3-2), the J gene TRBJ2-7, with 13 bases aligning to TRBD2. The sequence was obtained from a human donor in a cohort sampled during active COVID-19. The CDR3 sequence: CASSQVPLAGGSYEQYF. As DNA, the CDR3 is TGTGCCAGCAGCCAAGTTCCACTAGCGGGGGGGTCCTACGAGCAGTACTTC.